This T cell receptor beta chain comes out of a study of cytotoxic CD8 clonotypes in ibrutinib-treated CLL. Looked up from germline, CDR1 is SSHAT and CDR2 is FNYEAQ (reference sequence). This CDR3 region has 13 residues. This clone was seen a few times. Using immunoSEQ multiplex PCR, the repertoire was profiled, and TCRdb retains in-frame clones only, with some absent. This repertoire shows 130,000 or so clones, about 80% found once; its top ten account for around 30%. The specimen comprised PBMCs, sampled after 12 months of ibrutinib treatment. The TCR was taken from a human donor with chronic lymphocytic leukemia. The chain recombines TRBV7-7 with TRBJ2-5; the match to TRBD1 covers 9 bases. CDR3: CASSTDRGKTQYF. The CDR3 coding sequence is TGTGCTAGCTCCACGGACAGGGGAAAGACCCAGTACTTC.